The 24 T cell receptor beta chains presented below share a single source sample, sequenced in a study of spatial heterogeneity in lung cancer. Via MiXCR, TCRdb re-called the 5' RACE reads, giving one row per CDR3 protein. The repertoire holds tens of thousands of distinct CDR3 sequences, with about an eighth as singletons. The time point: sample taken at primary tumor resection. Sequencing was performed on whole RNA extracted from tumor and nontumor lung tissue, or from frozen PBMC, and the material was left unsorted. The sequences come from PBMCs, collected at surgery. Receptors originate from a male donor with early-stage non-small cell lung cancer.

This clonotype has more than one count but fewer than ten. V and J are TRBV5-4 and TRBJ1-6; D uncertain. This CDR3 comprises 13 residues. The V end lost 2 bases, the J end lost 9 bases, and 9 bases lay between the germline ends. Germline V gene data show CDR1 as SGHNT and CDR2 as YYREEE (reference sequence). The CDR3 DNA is TGTGCCAGCAGCTTCACCGTTGGTTCACCCCTCCACTTT. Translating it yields CASSFTVGSPLHF.

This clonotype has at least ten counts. CDR3 nucleotide sequence: TGTGCCAGCAGTCCAATAGGACTAGCGGGGGGTACAGATACGCAGTATTTT. Protein sequence: CASSPIGLAGGTDTQYF. The chain has TRBV28 and TRBJ2-3, with 14 positions matching TRBD2. V shed 5 bases, J shed 3 bases, and the junction held 7 bases outside the gene matches. Germline V gives CDR1 MDHEN, CDR2 SYDVKM. The CDR3 sequence is 17 residues long. Full variable domain (outside the CDR3, taken from reference TRBV28 and TRBJ2-3): DVKVTQSSRYLVKRTGEKVFLECVQDMDHENMFWYRQDPGLGLRLIYFSYDVKMKEKGDIPEGYSVSREKKERFSLILESASTNQTSMYLCASSPIGLAGGTDTQYFGPGTRLTVL.

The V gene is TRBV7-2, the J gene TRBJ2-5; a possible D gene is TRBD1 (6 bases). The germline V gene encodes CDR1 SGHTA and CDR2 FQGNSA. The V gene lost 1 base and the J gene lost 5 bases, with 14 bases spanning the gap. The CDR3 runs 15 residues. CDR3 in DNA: TGTGCCAGCAGCTTAGGTGGGGGCGGTCTGGAGACCCAGTACTTC. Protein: CASSLGGGGLETQYF.

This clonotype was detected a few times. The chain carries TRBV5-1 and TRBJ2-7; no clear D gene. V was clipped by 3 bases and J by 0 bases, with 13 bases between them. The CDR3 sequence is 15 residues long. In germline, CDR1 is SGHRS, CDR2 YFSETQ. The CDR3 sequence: CASSSPDVASYEQYF. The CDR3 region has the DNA TGCGCCAGCAGCTCGCCGGACGTCGCCTCCTACGAGCAGTACTTC.

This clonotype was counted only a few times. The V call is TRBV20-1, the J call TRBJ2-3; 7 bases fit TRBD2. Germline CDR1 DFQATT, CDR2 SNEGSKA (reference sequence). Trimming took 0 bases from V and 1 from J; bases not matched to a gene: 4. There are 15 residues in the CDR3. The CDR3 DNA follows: TGCAGTGCTAGAGACTTCCGGGGGGGCACAGATACGCAGTATTTT. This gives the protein CSARDFRGGTDTQYF.

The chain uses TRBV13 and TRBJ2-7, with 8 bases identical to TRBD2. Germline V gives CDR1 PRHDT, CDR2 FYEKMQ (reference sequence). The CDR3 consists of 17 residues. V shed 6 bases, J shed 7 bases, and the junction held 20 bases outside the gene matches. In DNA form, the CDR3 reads TGTGCCAGCAGGGCGGGGCCAGCGGGAGCACAAGGGAGGGAGCAGTACTTC. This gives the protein CASRAGPAGAQGREQYF. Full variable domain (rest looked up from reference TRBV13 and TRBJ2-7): AAGVIQSPRHLIKEKRETATLKCYPIPRHDTVYWYQQGPGQDPQFLISFYEKMQSDKGSIPDRFSAQQFSDYHSELNMSSLELGDSALYFCASRAGPAGAQGREQYFGPGTRLTVT.

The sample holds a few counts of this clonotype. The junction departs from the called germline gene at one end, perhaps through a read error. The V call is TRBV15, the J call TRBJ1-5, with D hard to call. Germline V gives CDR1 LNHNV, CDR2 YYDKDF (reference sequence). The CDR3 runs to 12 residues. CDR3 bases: TGTGCCACCGGCAGAGATCATCAGCCCCAGCATTTT. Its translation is CATGRDHQPQHF.

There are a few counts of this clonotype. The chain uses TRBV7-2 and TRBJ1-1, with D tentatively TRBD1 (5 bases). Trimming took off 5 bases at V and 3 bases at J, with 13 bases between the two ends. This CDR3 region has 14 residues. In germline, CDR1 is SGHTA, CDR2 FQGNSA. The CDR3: CASSKGVPHTEAFF. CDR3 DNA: TGTGCCAGCAGCAAAGGGGTCCCCCACACTGAAGCTTTCTTT.

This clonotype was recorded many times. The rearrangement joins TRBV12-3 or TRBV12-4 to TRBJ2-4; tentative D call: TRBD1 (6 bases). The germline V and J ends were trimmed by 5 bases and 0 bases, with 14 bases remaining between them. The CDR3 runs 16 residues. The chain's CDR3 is CASSLRQVLAKNIQYF. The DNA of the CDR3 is TGTGCCAGCAGTCTCAGACAGGTTCTAGCCAAAAACATTCAGTACTTC.

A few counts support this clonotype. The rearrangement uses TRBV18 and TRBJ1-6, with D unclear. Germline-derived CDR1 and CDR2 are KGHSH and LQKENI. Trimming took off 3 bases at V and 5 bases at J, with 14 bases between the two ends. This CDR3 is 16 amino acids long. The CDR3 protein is CASSPFTRENNSPLHF. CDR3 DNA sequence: TGTGCCAGCTCACCTTTCACCCGGGAAAATAATTCACCCCTCCACTTT.

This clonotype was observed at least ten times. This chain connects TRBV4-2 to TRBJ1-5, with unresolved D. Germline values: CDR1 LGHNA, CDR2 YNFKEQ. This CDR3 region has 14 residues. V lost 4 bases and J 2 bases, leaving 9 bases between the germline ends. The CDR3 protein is CASSPNLGNQPQHF. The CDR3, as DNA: TGTGCCAGCAGCCCAAACCTCGGCAATCAGCCCCAGCATTTT.

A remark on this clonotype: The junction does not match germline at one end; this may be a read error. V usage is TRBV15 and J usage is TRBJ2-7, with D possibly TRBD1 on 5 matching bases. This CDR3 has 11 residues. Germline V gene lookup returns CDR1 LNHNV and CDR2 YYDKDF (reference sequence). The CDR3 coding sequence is TGTGCCACCAGCAGAGACAGGGAATTTCTCTTC. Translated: CATSRDREFLF.

The chain's CDR3 is CASILQQGAGSETQYF. The CDR3 DNA is TGTGCCAGCATTCTCCAACAGGGGGCGGGTTCAGAGACCCAGTACTTC. The chain combines TRBV6-6 with TRBJ2-5, with TRBD1 matching over 9 bases. The V gene's germline CDR1 is MNHNY and CDR2 SVGAGI (reference sequence). CDR3 size: 16 residues. V lost 7 bases and J lost 4; bases outside the gene matches: 13.

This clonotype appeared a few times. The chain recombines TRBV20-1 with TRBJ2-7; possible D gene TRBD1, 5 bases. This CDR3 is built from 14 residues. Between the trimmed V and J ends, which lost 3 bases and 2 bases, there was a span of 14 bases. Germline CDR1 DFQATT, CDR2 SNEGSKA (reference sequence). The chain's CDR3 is CSASQGSSPYEQYF. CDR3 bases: TGCAGTGCTAGCCAGGGATCTTCCCCCTACGAGCAGTACTTC.

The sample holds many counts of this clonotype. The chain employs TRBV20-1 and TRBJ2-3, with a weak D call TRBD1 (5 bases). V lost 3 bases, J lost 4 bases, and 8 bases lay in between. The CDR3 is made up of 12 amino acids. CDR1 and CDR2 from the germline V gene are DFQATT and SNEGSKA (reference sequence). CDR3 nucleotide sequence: TGCAGTGCTAGTGGCAGGGCAGATACGCAGTATTTT. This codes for CSASGRADTQYF.

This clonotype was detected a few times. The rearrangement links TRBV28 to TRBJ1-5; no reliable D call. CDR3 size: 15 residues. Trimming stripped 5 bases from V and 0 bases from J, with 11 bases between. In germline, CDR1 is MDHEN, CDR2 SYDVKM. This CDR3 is CASSRIDYSNQPQHF. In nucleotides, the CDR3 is TGTGCCAGCAGTCGGATCGACTATAGCAATCAGCCCCAGCATTTT.

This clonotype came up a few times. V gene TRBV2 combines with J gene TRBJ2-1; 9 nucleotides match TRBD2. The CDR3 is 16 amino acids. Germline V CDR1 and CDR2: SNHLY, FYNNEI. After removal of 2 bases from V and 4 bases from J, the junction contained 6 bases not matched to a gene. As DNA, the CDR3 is TGTGCCAGCAGTGAACGAAGCGGGAGGACTTACAATGAGCAGTTCTTC. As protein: CASSERSGRTYNEQFF.

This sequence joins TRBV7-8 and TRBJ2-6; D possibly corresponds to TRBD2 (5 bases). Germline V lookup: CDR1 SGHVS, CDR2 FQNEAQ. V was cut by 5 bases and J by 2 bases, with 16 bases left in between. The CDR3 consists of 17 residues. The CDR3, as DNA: TGTGCCAGCAGCCGTTCAGGCTCGGGAACTGGGGCCAACGTCCTGACTTTC. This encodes CASSRSGSGTGANVLTF.

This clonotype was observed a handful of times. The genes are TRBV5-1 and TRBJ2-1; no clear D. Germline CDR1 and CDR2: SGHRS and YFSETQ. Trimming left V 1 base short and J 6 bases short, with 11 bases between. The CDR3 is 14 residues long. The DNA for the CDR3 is TGCGCCAGCAGCTTGACTACACAATCCAATGAGCAGTTCTTC. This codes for CASSLTTQSNEQFF.

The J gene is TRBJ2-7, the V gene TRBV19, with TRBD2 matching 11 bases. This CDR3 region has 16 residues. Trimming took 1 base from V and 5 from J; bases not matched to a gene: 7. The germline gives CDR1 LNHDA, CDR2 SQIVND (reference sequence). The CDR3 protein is CASSIGSTSGIDEQYF. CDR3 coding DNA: TGTGCCAGTAGTATAGGTTCGACTAGCGGGATTGACGAGCAGTACTTC.

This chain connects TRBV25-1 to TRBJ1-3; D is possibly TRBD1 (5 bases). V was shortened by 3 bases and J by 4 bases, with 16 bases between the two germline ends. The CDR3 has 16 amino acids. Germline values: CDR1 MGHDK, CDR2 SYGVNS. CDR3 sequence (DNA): TGTGCCAGCAGTGAGTTTCTGGGGCTGAAAGGAAACACCATATATTTT. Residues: CASSEFLGLKGNTIYF.

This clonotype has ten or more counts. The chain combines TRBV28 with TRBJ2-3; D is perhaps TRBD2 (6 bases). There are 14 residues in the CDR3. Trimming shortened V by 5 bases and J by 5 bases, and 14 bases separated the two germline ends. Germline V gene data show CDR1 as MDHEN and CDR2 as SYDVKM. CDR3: CASSPPGVLDTQYF. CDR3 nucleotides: TGTGCCAGCAGTCCTCCGGGAGTGTTAGATACGCAGTATTTT.

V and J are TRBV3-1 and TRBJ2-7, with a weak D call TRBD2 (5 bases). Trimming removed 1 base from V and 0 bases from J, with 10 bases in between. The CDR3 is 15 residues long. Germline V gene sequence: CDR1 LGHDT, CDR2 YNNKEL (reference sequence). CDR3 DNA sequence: TGTGCCAGCAGCCAAGTTAGCGCTCTCTCCTACGAGCAGTACTTC. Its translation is CASSQVSALSYEQYF.

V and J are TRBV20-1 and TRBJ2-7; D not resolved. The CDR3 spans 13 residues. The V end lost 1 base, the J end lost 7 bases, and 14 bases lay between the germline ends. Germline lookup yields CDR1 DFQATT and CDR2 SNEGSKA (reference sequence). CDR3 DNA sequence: TGCAGTGCTAGAGTTCTGTCCCGGTGGGAGCAGTACTTC. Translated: CSARVLSRWEQYF.